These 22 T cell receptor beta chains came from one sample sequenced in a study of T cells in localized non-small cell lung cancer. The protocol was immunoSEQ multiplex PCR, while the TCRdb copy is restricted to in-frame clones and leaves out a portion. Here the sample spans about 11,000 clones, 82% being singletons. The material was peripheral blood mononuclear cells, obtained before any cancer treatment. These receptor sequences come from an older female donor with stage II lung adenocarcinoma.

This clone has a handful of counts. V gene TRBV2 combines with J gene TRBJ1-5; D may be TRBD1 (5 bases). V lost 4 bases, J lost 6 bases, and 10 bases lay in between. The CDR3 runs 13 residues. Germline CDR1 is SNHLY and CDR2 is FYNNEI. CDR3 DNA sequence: TGTGCCAGCAGTGGTCGGGGGATTCAGCCCCAGCATTTT. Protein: CASSGRGIQPQHF.

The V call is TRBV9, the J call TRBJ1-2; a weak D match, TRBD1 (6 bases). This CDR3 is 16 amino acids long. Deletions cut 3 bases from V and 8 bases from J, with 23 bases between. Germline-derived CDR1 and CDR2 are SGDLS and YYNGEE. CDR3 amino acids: CASSAAPRGSTQGYTF. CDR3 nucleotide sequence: TGTGCCAGCAGCGCCGCCCCCAGGGGCTCGACCCAGGGCTACACCTTC.

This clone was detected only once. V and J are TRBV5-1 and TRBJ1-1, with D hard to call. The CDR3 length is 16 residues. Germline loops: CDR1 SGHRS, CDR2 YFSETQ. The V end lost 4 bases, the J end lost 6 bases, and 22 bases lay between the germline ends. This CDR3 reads CASSPRRQIWEAEAFF. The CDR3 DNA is TGCGCCAGCAGCCCCAGGAGACAAATTTGGGAGGCTGAAGCTTTCTTT.

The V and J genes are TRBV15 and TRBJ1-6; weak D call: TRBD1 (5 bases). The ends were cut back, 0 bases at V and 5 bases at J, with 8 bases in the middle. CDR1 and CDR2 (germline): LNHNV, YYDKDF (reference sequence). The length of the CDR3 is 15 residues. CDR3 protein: CATSRDRGDNSPLHF. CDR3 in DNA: TGTGCCACCAGCAGAGATCGGGGGGATAATTCACCCCTCCACTTT.

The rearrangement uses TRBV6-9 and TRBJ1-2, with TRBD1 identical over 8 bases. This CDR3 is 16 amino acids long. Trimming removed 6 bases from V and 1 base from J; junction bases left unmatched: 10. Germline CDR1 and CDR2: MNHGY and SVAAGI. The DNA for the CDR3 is TGTGCCAGCAGGGACAGGGCTCCCCCCCTTAACTATGGCTACACCTTC. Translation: CASRDRAPPLNYGYTF.

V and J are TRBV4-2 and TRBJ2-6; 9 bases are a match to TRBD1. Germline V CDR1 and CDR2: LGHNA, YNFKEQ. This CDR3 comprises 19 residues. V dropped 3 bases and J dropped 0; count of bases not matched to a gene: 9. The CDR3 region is CASSHQTGGAGSGANVLTF. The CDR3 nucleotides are TGTGCCAGCAGCCACCAGACAGGGGGAGCCGGCTCTGGGGCCAACGTCCTGACTTTC.

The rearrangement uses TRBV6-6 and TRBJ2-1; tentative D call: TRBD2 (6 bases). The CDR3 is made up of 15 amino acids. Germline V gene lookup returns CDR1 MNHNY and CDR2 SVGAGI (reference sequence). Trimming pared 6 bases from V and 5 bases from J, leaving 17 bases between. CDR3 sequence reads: CASSHLANRDNEQFF. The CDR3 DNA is TGTGCCAGCAGCCACCTAGCGAACCGGGACAATGAGCAGTTCTTC.

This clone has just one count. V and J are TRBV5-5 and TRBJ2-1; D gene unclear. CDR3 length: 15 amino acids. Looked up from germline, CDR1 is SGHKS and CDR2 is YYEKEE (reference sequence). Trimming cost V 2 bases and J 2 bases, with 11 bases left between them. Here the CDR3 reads CASSLSRSAYNEQFF. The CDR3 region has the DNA TGTGCCAGCAGCTTATCCAGGTCGGCCTACAATGAGCAGTTCTTC.

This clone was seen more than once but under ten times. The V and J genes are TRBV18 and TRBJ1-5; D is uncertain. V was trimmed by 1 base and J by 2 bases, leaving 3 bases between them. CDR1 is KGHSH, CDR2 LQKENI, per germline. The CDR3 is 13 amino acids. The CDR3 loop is CASSPQGNQPQHF. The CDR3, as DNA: TGTGCCAGCTCACCACAGGGCAATCAGCCCCAGCATTTT.

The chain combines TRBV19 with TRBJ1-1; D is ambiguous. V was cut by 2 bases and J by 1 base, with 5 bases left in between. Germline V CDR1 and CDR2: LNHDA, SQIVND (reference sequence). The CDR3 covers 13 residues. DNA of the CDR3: TGTGCCAGTAGTATACGGCAGAACACTGAAGCTTTCTTT. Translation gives CASSIRQNTEAFF.

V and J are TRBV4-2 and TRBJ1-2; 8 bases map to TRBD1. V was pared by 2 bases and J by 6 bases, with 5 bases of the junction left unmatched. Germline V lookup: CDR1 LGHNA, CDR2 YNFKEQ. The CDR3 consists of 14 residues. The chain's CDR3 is CASSQQGARDGYTF. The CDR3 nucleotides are TGTGCCAGCAGCCAACAGGGGGCGCGGGATGGCTACACCTTC.

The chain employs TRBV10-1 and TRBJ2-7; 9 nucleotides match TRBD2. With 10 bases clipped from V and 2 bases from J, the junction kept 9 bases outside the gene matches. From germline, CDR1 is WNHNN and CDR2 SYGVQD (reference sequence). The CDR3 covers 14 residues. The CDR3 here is CATGKREAPYEQYF. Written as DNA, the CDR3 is TGCGCCACTGGCAAGCGGGAGGCCCCCTACGAGCAGTACTTC.

CDR3 protein: CASTQTGVYNSPLHF. The CDR3 coding sequence is TGTGCCAGCACCCAGACAGGGGTCTATAATTCACCCCTCCACTTT. The rearrangement joins TRBV7-2 to TRBJ1-6, with 8 bases aligning to TRBD1. The V segment lost 7 bases and the J segment 3 bases; nucleotides outside the gene matches: 5. CDR3 length equals 15 residues. Germline loops: CDR1 SGHTA, CDR2 FQGNSA.

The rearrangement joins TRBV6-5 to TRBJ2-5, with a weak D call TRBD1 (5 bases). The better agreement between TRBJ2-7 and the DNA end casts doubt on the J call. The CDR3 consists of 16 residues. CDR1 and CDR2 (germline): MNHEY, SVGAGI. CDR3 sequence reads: CASSYSSGNENYEQYF. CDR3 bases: TGTGCCAGCAGTTACTCTTCAGGGAACGAGAATTACGAGCAGTACTTC.

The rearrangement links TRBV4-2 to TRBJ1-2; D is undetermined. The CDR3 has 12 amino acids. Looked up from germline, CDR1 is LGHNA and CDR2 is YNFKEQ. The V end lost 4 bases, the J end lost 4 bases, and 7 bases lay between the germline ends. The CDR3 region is CASSLKTYGYTF. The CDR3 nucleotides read TGTGCCAGCAGCCTAAAGACCTATGGCTACACCTTC.

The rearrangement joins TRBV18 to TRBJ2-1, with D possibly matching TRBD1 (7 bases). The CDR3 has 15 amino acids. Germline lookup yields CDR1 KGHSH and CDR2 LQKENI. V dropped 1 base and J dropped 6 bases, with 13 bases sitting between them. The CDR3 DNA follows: TGTGCCAGCTCACCACGGAGGGGGCGCGGCAATGAGCAGTTCTTC. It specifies CASSPRRGRGNEQFF. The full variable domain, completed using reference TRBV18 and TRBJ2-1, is NAGVMQNPRHLVRRRGQEARLRCSPMKGHSHVYWYRQLPEEGLKFMVYLQKENIIDESGMPKERFSAEFPKEGPSILRIQQVVRGDSAAYFCASSPRRGRGNEQFFGPGTRLTVL.

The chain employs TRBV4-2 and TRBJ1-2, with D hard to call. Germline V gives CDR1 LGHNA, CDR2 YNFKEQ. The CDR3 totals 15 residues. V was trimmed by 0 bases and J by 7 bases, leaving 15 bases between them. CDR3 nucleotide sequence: TGTGCCAGCAGCCAAGAAGGTCCAGGACCGCGTGGCTACACCTTC. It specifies CASSQEGPGPRGYTF.

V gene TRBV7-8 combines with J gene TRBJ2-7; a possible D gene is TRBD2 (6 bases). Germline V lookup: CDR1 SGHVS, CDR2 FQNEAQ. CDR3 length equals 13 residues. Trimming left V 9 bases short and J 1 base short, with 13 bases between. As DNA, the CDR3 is TGTGCCAGTTCGCGGGAAAGGTCCTACGAGCAGTACTTC. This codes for CASSRERSYEQYF.

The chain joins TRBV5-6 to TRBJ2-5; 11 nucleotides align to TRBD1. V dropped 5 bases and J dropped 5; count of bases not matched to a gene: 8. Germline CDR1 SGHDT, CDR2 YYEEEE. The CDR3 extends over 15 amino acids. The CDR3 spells CASRYRDRGVETQYF. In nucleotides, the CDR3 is TGTGCCAGCAGGTACCGGGACAGGGGGGTGGAGACCCAGTACTTC.

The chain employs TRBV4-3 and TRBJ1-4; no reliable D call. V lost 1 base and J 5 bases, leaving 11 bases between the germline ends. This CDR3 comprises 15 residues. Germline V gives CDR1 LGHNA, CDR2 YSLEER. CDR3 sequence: CASSQGTYLNEKLFF. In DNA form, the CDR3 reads TGCGCCAGCAGCCAAGGCACATACCTAAATGAAAAACTGTTTTTT.

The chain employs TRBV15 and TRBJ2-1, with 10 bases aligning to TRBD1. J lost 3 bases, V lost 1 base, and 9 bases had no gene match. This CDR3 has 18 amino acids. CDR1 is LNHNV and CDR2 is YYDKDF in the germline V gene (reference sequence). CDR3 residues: CATSRAGGGTGDYNEQFF. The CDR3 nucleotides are TGTGCCACCAGCAGAGCTGGAGGGGGGACAGGGGACTACAATGAGCAGTTCTTC.

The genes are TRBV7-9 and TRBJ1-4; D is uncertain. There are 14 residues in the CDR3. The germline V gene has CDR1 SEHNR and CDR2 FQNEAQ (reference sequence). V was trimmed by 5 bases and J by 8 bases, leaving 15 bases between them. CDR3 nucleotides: TGTGCCAGCAGCCGCGGCTCAGGAGGAGAAAAACTGTTTTTT. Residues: CASSRGSGGEKLFF.